Shown below are 17 T cell receptor beta chains from a single sample sequenced in a study of cytomegalovirus exposure and HLA in healthy donors. Primers for the PCR totalled 60 Vbeta and 13 Jbeta. Generated by immunoSEQ multiplex PCR, the TCRdb table keeps only in-frame clones and is missing some. Altogether 95,000 to 150,000 clones are present, approximately 72% being singletons, with the ten largest covering about 32%. What was sequenced was PBMCs. These receptor sequences come from a man aged 55 to 69 in good health and CMV-seropositive.

This chain connects TRBV10-1 to TRBJ2-1, with 7 bases lining up with TRBD2. Germline V gene data show CDR1 as WNHNN and CDR2 as SYGVQD (reference sequence). Germline trimming cut 2 bases from V and 2 bases from J; bases unmatched to any gene: 6. The CDR3 extends over 16 amino acids. CDR3 in DNA: TGCGCCAGCAGTGAGGAAGGGAGGGGCCCCTACAATGAGCAGTTCTTC. Translated: CASSEEGRGPYNEQFF.

J is TRBJ2-2 and V is TRBV5-8; 7 bases match TRBD1. V lost 2 bases to trimming and J lost 4 bases; unmatched junction nucleotides: 5. The CDR3 covers 15 residues. Germline V CDR1 and CDR2: SGHTS, YDEGEE. This chain's CDR3 is CASSLPGGPTGELFF. CDR3 DNA: TGTGCCAGCAGCTTACCAGGGGGACCCACCGGGGAGCTGTTTTTT.

The CDR3 region has the DNA TGTGCCAGCAGCCCTTACAGGGATAATTCACCCCTCCACTTT. This codes for CASSPYRDNSPLHF. The V and J genes are TRBV14 and TRBJ1-6, with D possibly matching TRBD1 (6 bases). V dropped 4 bases and J dropped 5 bases, with 9 bases sitting between them. Germline lookup yields CDR1 SGHDN and CDR2 FVKESK. CDR3 length: 14 amino acids.

This clone was seen more than once but under ten times. The chain employs TRBV18 and TRBJ2-7; 13 bases are shared with TRBD2. This CDR3 is 15 amino acids long. CDR1 and CDR2 (germline): KGHSH, LQKENI. Trimming cost V 6 bases and J 3 bases; bases outside gene matches: 5. The chain's CDR3 is CASSRTSGGYYEQYF. The CDR3 DNA sequence: TGTGCCAGCTCTCGGACTAGCGGGGGCTACTACGAGCAGTACTTC.

The V call is TRBV10-3, the J call TRBJ1-5, with D tentatively TRBD1 (6 bases). From germline, CDR1 is ENHRY and CDR2 SYGVKD. The CDR3 length is 17 residues. V was cut by 0 bases and J by 5 bases, with 17 bases left in between. In DNA, the CDR3 is TGTGCCATCAGTGAGTCGTTCGAACAGGGAGGGTATCAGCCCCAGCATTTT. Encoded protein: CAISESFEQGGYQPQHF.

This sequence joins TRBV7-9 and TRBJ1-4; D might be TRBD1 (5 bases). This CDR3 comprises 16 residues. Trimming left V 6 bases short and J 2 bases short, with 16 bases between. Germline CDR1 and CDR2: SEHNR and FQNEAQ (reference sequence). The CDR3 loop is CASSSGGTNTNEKLFF. The CDR3, as DNA: TGTGCCAGCAGTTCCGGGGGGACGAACACTAATGAAAAACTGTTTTTT.

The chain couples TRBV7-9 to TRBJ1-5; TRBD1 is a possible D gene (6 bases). This CDR3 is 16 amino acids long. Germline V gene data show CDR1 as SEHNR and CDR2 as FQNEAQ (reference sequence). V was clipped by 5 bases and J by 0 bases, with 14 bases between them. The CDR3 nucleotides read TGTGCCAGCAGCCATGCCAAGGGGGATAGCAATCAGCCCCAGCATTTT. Protein sequence: CASSHAKGDSNQPQHF. Using reference TRBV7-9 and TRBJ1-5 for the parts outside the CDR3, the full variable domain is DTGVSQNPRHKITKRGQNVTFRCDPISEHNRLYWYRQTLGQGPEFLTYFQNEAQLEKSRLLSDRFSAERPKGSFSTLEIQRTEQGDSAMYLCASSHAKGDSNQPQHFGDGTRLSIL.

The chain uses TRBV28 and TRBJ2-7; 10 bases map to TRBD1. V was clipped by 5 bases and J by 5 bases; unmatched bases: 15. Germline V gives CDR1 MDHEN, CDR2 SYDVKM. There are 17 residues in the CDR3. The CDR3 sequence is CASSTSLRTGGLHEQYF. DNA of the CDR3: TGTGCCAGCAGTACTAGTTTACGGACAGGGGGTCTCCACGAGCAGTACTTC.

The chain has TRBV14 and TRBJ1-1, with 11 bases identical to TRBD1. Germline V lookup: CDR1 SGHDN, CDR2 FVKESK. Trimming at V came to 0 bases and at J to 5 bases, leaving 17 bases not matched to a gene. CDR3 length: 20 residues. The CDR3, as DNA: TGTGCCAGCAGCCAAGATCGGACATCGACGGATCGGGACAGGGGGACTGAAGCTTTCTTT. Translated, it gives CASSQDRTSTDRDRGTEAFF.

This chain connects TRBV7-3 to TRBJ2-5; tentatively, D is TRBD2 (5 bases). The CDR3 sequence is 14 residues long. V gave up 5 bases and J gave up 4 bases, with 14 bases separating them. CDR1 is SGHTA, CDR2 FQGTGA, per germline. The CDR3 loop is CASSATSLRETQYF. As DNA, the CDR3 is TGTGCCAGCAGCGCTACTAGTCTGAGAGAGACCCAGTACTTC.

J is TRBJ1-5 and V is TRBV6-1; D possibly corresponds to TRBD1 (5 bases). This CDR3 has 15 residues. Germline-derived CDR1 and CDR2 are MNHNS and SASEGT. The ends were cut back, 1 base at V and 5 bases at J, with 12 bases in the middle. DNA of the CDR3: TGTGCCAGCAGTGAAGAGGAGGGGTCCTATCAGCCCCAGCATTTT. Protein: CASSEEEGSYQPQHF.

This sequence joins TRBV30 and TRBJ1-1; 12 nucleotides align to TRBD1. Trimming at V came to 0 bases and at J to 4 bases, leaving 6 bases not matched to a gene. There are 16 residues in the CDR3. Germline CDR1 GTSNPN, CDR2 SVGIG (reference sequence). CDR3 loop: CAWSVTGTGGGTEAFF. In nucleotides, the CDR3 is TGTGCCTGGAGTGTAACCGGGACAGGGGGCGGCACTGAAGCTTTCTTT.

This chain joins TRBV19 and TRBJ1-1; no reliable D call. The length of the CDR3 is 13 residues. V shed 1 base and J shed 6 bases, with 9 bases lying between them. The germline V gene has CDR1 LNHDA and CDR2 SQIVND (reference sequence). For the CDR3, the DNA is TGTGCCAGTAGTATAGTTTTGGGCGCTGAAGCTTTCTTT. This codes for CASSIVLGAEAFF.

The gene calls are TRBV19 and TRBJ1-5, with D perhaps TRBD1 (6 bases). The CDR3 is 16 residues long. V lost 3 bases and J 5 bases, leaving 17 bases between the germline ends. The germline gives CDR1 LNHDA, CDR2 SQIVND (reference sequence). Written as DNA, the CDR3 is TGTGCCAGTAGTATCGGGATTTACAGGGTAGATCAGCCCCAGCATTTT. Translation gives CASSIGIYRVDQPQHF.

The chain employs TRBV10-3 and TRBJ2-5, with D unresolved. There are 14 residues in the CDR3. The germline V gene encodes CDR1 ENHRY and CDR2 SYGVKD. Trimming cost V 0 bases and J 3 bases, with 8 bases left between them. CDR3 coding DNA: TGTGCCATCAGTGAGTCGATTGCGAAAGAGACCCAGTACTTC. Translated: CAISESIAKETQYF.

This chain uses TRBV2 with TRBJ2-1; the match to TRBD2 covers 11 bases. CDR1 SNHLY and CDR2 FYNNEI come from the germline V gene. The junction had 5 bases not matched to a gene; V was cut back by 6 bases and J by 4 bases. The CDR3 is made up of 15 amino acids. CDR3 in amino acids: CASSTGTSGYNEQFF. The CDR3 DNA reads TGTGCCAGCAGCACCGGGACTAGCGGATACAATGAGCAGTTCTTC.

V and J are TRBV7-9 and TRBJ1-2; perhaps TRBD1 as D (6 bases). The CDR3 is made up of 14 amino acids. Germline CDR1 and CDR2: SEHNR and FQNEAQ (reference sequence). With 5 bases removed from V and 3 bases from J, the gap between germline ends came to 13 bases. This CDR3 reads CASSLGKGDYGYTF. CDR3 DNA sequence: TGTGCCAGCAGCCTGGGTAAGGGGGACTATGGCTACACCTTC.